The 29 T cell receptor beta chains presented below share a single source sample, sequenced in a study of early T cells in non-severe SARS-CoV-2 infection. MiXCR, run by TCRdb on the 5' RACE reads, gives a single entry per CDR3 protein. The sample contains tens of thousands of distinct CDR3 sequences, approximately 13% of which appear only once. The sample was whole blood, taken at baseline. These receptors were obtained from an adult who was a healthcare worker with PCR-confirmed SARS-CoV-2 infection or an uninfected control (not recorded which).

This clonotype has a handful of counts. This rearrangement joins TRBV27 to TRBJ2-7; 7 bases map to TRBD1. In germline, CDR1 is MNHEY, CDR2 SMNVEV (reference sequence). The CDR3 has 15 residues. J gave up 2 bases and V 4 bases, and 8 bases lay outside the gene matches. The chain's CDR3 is CASSYWGQQAYEQYF. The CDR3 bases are TGTGCCAGCAGTTATTGGGGACAGCAAGCCTACGAGCAGTACTTC.

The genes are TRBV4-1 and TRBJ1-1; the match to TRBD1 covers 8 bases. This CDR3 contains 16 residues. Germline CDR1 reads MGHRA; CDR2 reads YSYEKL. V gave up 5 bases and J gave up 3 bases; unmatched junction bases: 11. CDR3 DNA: TGCGCCAGCAGCACCGGACAGGGCCCCTCCGACACTGAAGCTTTCTTT. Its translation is CASSTGQGPSDTEAFF.

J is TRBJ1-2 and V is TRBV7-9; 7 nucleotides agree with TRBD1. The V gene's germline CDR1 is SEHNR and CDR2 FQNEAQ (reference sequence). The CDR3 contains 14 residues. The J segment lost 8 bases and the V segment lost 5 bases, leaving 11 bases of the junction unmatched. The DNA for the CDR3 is TGTGCCAGCAGCCCCCGCCAAGACAGGGCAGGCTACACCTTC. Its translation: CASSPRQDRAGYTF.

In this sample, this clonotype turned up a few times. The CDR3 loop is CASTTTMSDTQYF. CDR3 coding DNA: TGTGCCAGCACCACGACTATGTCCGATACGCAGTATTTT. The V and J genes are TRBV6-2 or TRBV6-3 and TRBJ2-3; maybe TRBD2 (5 bases). Trimming left V 7 bases short and J 6 bases short, with 14 bases between. This CDR3 contains 13 residues. CDR1 is MNHEY and CDR2 is SVGEGT in the germline V gene.

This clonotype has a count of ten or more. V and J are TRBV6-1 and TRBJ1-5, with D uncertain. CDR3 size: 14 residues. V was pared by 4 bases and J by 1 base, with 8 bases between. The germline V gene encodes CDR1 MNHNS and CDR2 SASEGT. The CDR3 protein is CASSVALSNQPQHF. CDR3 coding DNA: TGTGCCAGCAGTGTAGCTCTAAGCAATCAGCCCCAGCATTTT.

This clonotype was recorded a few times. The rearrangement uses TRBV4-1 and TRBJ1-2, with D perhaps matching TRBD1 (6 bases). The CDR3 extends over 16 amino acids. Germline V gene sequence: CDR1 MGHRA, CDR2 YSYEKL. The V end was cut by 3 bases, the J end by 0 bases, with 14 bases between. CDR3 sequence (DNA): TGCGCCAGCAGCCAGGACTTAGGGGGAGCTAACTATGGCTACACCTTC. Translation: CASSQDLGGANYGYTF.

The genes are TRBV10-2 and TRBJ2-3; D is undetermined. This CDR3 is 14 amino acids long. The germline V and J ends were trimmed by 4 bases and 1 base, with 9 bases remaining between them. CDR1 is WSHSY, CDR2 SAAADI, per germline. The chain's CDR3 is CASSGGPRTDTQYF. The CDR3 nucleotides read TGCGCCAGCAGTGGAGGCCCCCGCACAGATACGCAGTATTTT.

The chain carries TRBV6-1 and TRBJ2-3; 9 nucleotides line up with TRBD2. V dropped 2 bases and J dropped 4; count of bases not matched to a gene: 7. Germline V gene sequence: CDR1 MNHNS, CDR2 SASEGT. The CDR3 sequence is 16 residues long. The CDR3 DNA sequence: TGTGCCAGCAGTGAATATCCAGCGGGGGGACCAGATACGCAGTATTTT. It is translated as CASSEYPAGGPDTQYF.

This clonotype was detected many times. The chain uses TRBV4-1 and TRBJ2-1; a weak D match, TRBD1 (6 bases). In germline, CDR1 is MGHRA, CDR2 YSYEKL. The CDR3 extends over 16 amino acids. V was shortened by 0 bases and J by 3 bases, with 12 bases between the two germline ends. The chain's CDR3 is CASSQDRGGVYNEQFF. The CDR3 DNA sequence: TGCGCCAGCAGCCAAGATAGAGGGGGAGTCTACAATGAGCAGTTCTTC.

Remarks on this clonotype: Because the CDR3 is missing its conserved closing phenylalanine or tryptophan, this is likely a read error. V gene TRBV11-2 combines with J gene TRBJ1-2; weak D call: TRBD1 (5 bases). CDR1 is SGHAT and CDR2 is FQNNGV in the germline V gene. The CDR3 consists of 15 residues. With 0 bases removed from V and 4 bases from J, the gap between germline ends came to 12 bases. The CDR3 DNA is TGTGCCAGCAGCTTAGATCTAGGGACCTCCTATGGCTACACCTAC. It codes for CASSLDLGTSYGYTY.

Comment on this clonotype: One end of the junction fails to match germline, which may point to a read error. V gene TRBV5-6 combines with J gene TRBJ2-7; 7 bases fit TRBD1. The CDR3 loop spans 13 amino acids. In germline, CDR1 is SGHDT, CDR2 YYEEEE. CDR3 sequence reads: CVSTRDSPYEQYF. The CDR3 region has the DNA TGTGTCAGCACCCGGGACAGCCCCTACGAGCAGTACTTC.

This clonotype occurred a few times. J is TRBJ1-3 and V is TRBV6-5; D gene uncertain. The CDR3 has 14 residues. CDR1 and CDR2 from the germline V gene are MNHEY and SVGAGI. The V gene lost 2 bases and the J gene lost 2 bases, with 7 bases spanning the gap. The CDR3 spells CASSYTGPGNTIYF. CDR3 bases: TGTGCCAGCAGTTACACGGGCCCTGGAAACACCATATATTTT.

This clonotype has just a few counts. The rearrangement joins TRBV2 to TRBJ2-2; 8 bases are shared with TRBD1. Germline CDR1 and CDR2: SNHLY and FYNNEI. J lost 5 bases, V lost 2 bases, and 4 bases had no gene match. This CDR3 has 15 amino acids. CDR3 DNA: TGTGCCAGCAGTGAAATAGGACAGGGAACCGGGGAGCTGTTTTTT. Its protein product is CASSEIGQGTGELFF.

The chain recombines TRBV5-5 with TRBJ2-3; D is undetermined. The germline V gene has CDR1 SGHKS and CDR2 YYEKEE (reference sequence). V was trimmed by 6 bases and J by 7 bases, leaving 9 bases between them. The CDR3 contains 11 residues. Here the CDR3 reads CASMEGNTQYF. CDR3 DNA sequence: TGTGCCAGCATGGAAGGGAATACGCAGTATTTT.

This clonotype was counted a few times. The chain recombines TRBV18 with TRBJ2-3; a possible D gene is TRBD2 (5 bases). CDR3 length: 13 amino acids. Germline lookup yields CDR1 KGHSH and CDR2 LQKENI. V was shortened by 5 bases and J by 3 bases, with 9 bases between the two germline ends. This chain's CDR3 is CASSKWETDTQYF. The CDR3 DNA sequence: TGTGCCAGCTCAAAGTGGGAGACAGATACGCAGTATTTT.

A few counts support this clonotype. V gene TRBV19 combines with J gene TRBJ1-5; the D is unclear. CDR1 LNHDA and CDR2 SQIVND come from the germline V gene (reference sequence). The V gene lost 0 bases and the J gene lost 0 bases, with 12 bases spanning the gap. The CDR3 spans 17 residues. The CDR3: CASSIDLYGYSNQPQHF. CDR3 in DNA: TGTGCCAGTAGTATAGATCTATACGGCTATAGCAATCAGCCCCAGCATTTT.

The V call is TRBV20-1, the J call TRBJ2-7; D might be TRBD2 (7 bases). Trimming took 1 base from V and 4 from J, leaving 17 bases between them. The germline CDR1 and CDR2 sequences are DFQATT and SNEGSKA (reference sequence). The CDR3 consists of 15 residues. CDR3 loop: CSARGGGAQLYEQYF. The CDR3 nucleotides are TGCAGTGCTAGAGGGGGGGGCGCACAATTGTACGAGCAGTACTTC.

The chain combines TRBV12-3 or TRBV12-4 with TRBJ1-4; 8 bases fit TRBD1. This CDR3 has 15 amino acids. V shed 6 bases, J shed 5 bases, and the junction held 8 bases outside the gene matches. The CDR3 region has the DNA TGTGCCAGCAGATCCGACAGGGGCCCAAATGAAAAACTGTTTTTT. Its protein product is CASRSDRGPNEKLFF.

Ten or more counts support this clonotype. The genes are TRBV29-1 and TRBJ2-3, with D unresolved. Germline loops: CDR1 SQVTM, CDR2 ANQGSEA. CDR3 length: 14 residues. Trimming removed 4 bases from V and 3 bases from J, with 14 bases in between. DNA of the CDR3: TGCAGCGTTGTCGTGCCCGCGAGAACAGATACGCAGTATTTT. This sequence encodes CSVVVPARTDTQYF.

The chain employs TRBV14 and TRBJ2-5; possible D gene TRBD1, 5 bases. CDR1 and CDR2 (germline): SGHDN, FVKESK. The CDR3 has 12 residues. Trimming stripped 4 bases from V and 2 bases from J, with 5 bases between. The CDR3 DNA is TGTGCCAGCAGCCGACAGCAAGAGACCCAGTACTTC. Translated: CASSRQQETQYF.

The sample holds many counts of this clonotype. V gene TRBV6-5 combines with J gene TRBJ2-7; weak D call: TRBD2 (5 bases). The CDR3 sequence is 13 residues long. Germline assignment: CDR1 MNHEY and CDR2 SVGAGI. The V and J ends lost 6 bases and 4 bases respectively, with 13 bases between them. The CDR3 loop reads CASSPASGYEQYF. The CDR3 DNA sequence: TGTGCCAGCAGCCCCGCGAGCGGTTACGAGCAGTACTTC.

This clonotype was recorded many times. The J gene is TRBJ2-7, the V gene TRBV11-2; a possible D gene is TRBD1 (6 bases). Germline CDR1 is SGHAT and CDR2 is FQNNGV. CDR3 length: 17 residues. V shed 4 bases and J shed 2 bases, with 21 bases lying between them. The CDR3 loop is CASSSYPLGDTTYEQYF. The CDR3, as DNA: TGTGCCAGCAGCTCCTACCCGCTAGGGGACACTACCTACGAGCAGTACTTC.

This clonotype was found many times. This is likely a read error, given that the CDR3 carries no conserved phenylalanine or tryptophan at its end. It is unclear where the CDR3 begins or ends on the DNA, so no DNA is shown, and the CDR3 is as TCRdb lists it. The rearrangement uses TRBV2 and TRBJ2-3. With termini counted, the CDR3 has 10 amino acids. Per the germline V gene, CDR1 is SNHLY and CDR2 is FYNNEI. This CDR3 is CASSETRTVI.

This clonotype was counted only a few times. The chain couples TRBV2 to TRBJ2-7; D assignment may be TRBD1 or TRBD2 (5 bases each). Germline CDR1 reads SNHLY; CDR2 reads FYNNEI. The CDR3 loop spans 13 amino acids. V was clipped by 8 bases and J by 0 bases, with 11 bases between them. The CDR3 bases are TGTGCCAGCGGGACCCACGCCTCCTACGAGCAGTACTTC. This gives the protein CASGTHASYEQYF.

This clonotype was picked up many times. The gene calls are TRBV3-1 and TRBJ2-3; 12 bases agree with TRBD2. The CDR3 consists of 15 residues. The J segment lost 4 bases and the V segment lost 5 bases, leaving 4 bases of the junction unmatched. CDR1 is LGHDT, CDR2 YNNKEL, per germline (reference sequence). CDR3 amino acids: CASSTSGGKADTQYF. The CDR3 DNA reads TGTGCCAGCAGCACTAGCGGGGGGAAGGCAGATACGCAGTATTTT.

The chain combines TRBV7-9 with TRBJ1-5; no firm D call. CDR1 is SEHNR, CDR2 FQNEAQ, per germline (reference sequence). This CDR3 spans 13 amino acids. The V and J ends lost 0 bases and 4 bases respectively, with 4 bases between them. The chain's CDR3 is CASSLASNQPQHF. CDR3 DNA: TGTGCCAGCAGCTTAGCGTCGAATCAGCCCCAGCATTTT.

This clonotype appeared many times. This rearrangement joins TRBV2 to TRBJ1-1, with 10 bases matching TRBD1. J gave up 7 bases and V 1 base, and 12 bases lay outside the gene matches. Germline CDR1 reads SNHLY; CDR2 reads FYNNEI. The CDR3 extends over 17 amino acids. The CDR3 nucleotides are TGTGCCAGCAGTGAAGTTACAACGAGACAGGGGGCAAGTGAAGCTTTCTTT. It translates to CASSEVTTRQGASEAFF.

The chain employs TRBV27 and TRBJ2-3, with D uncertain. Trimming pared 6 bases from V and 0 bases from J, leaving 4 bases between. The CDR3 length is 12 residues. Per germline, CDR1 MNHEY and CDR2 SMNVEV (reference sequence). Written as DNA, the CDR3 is TGTGCCAGCAGACCTAGCACAGATACGCAGTATTTT. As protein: CASRPSTDTQYF.

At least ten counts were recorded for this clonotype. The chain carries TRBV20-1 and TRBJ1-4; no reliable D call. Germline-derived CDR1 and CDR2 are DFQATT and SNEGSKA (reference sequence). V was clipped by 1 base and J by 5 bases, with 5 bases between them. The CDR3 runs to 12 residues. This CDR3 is CSARAENEKLFF. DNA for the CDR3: TGCAGTGCTAGAGCAGAGAATGAAAAACTGTTTTTT.